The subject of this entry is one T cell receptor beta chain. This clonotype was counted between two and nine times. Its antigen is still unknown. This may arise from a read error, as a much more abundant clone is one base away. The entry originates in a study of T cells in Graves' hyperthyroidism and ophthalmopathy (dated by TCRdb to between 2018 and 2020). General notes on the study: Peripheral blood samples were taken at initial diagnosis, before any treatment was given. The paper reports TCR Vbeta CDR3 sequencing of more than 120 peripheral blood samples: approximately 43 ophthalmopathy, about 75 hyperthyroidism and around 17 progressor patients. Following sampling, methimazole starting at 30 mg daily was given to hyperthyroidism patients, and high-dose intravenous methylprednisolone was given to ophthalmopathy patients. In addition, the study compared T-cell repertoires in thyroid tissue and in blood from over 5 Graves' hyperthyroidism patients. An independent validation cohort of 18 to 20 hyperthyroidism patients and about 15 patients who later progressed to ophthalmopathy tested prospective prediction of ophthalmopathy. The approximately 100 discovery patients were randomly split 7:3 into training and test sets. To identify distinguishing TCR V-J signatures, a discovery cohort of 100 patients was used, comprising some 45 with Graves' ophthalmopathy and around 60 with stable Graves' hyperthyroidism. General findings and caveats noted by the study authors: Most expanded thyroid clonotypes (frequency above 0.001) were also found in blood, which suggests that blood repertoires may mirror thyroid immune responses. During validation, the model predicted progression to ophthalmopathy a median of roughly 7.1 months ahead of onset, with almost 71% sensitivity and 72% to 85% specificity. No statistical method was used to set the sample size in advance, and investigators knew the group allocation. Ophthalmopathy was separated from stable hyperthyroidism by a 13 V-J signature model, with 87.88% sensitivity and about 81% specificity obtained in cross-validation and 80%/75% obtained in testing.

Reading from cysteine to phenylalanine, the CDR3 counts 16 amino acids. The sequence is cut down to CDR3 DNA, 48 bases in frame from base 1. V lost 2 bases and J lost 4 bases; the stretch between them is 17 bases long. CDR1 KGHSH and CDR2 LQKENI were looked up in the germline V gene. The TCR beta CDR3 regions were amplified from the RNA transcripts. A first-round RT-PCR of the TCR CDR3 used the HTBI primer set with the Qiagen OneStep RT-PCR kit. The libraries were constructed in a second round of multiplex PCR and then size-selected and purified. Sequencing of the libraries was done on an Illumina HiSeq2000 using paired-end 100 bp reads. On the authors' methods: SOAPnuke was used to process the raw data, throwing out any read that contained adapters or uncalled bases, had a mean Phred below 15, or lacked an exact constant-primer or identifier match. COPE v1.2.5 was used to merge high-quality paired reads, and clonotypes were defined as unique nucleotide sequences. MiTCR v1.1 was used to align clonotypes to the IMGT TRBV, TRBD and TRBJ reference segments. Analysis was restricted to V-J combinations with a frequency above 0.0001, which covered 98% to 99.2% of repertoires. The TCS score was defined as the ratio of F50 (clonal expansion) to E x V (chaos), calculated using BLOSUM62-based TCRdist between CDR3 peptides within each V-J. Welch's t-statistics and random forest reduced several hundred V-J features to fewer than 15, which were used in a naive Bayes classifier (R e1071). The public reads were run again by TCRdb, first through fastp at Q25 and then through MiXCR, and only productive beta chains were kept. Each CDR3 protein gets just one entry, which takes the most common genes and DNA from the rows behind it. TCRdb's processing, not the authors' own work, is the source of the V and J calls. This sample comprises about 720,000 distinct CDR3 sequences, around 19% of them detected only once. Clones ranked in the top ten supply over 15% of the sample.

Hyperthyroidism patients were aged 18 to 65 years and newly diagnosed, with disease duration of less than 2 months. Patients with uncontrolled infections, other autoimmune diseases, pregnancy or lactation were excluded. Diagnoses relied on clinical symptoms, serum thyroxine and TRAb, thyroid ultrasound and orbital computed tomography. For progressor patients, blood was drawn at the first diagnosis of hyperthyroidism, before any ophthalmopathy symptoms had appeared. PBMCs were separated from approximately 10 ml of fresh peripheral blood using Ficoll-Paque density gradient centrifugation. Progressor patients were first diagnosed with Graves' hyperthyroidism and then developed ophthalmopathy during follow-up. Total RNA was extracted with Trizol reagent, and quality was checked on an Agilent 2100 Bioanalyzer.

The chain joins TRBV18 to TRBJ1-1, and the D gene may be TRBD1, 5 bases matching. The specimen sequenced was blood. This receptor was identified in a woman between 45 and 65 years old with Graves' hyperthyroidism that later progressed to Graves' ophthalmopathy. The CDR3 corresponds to CASSPMRGGSATEAFF. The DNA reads TGTGCCAGCTCACCAATGAGGGGCGGGTCTGCCACTGAAGCTTTCTTT.